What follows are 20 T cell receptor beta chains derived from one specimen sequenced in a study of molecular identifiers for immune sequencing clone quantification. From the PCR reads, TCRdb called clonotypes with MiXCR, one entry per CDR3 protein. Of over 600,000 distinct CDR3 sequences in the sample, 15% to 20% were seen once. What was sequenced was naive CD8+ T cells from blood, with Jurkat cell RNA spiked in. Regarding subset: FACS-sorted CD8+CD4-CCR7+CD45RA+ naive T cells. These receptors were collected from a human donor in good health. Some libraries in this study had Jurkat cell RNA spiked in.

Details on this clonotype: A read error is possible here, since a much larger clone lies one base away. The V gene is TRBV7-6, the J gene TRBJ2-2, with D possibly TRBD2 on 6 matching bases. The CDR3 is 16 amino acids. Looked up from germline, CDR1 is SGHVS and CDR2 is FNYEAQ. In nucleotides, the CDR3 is TGTGCCAGCAGCTTAAACAGGTTGGGGAACACCGGGGGGCTGTTTTTT. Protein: CASSLNRLGNTGGLFF.

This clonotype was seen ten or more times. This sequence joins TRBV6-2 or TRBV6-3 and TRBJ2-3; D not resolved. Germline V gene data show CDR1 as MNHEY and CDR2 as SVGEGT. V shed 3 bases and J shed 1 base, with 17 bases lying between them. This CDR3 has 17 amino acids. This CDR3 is CASSYSHWESGTDTQYF. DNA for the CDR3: TGTGCCAGCAGTTATTCCCATTGGGAATCGGGCACAGATACGCAGTATTTT.

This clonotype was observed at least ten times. The CDR3 here is CSARVVTATEAFF. The DNA of the CDR3 is TGCAGTGCTAGAGTGGTGACAGCCACTGAAGCTTTCTTT. The chain recombines TRBV20-1 with TRBJ1-1; D possibly corresponds to TRBD1 (5 bases). Trimming stripped 1 base from V and 4 bases from J, with 10 bases between. CDR3 size: 13 residues. Germline CDR1 reads DFQATT; CDR2 reads SNEGSKA (reference sequence).

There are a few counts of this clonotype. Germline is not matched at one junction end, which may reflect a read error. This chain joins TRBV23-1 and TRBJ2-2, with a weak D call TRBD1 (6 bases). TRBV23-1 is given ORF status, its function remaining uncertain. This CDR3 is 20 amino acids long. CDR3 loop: CASSQSFGTSVCLNTEELFF. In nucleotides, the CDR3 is TGCGCCAGCAGTCAATCGTTCGGGACAAGCGTTTGCTTGAACACCGAGGAGCTGTTTTTT.

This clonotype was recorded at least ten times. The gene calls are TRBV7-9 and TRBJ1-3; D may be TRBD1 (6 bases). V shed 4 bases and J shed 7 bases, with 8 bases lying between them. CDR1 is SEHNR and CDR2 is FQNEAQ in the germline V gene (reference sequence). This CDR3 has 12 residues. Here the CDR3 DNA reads TGTGCCAGCAGCTCACAGGGTAACACCATATATTTT. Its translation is CASSSQGNTIYF. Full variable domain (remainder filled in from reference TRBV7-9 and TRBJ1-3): DTGVSQNPRHKITKRGQNVTFRCDPISEHNRLYWYRQTLGQGPEFLTYFQNEAQLEKSRLLSDRFSAERPKGSFSTLEIQRTEQGDSAMYLCASSSQGNTIYFGEGSWLTVV.

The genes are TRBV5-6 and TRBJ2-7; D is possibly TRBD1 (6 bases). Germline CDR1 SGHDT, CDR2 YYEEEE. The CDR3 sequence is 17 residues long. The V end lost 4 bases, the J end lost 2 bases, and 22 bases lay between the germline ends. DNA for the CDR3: TGTGCCAGCAGCCCGCTTTTCTCCCCAGGACAGACCTACGAGCAGTACTTC. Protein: CASSPLFSPGQTYEQYF.

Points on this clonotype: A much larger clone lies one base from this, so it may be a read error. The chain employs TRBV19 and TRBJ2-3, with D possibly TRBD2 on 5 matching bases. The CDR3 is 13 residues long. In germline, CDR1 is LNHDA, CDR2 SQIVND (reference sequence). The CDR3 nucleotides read TGTGCCAGTAGTACCCTAGCCCCAGATGCGCAGTATTTT. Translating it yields CASSTLAPDAQYF.

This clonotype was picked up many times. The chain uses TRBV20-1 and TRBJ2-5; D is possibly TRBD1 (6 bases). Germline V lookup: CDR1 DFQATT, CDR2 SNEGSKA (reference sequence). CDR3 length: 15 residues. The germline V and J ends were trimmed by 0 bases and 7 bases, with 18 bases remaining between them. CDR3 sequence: CSARDEGVGWGTQYF. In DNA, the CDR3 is TGCAGTGCTAGAGATGAGGGGGTGGGCTGGGGGACCCAGTACTTC.

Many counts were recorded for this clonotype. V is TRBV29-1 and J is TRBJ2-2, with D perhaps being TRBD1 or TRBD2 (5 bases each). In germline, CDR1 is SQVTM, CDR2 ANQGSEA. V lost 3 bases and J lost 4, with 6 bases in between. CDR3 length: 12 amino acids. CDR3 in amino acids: CSVEGVTGELFF. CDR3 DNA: TGCAGCGTTGAGGGGGTCACCGGGGAGCTGTTTTTT.

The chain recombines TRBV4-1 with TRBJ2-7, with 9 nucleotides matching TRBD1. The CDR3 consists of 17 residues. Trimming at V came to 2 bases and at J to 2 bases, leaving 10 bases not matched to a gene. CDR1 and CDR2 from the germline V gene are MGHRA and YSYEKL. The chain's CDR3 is CASSQKQGTGLTYEQYF. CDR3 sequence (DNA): TGCGCCAGCAGCCAAAAGCAGGGGACAGGGCTTACCTACGAGCAGTACTTC.

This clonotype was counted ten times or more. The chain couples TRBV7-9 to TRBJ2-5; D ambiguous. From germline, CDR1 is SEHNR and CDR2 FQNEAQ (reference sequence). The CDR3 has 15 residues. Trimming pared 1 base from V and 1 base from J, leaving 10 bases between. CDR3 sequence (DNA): TGTGCCAGCAGCTTAGTTGGCTTAGCCCAAGAGACCCAGTACTTC. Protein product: CASSLVGLAQETQYF.

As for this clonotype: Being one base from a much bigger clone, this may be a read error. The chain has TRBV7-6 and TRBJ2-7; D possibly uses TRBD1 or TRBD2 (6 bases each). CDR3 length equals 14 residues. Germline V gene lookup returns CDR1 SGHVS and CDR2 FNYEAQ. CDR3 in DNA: TGTGCCAACAGCTCCGGGGGACACGGGGACGAGCAGTACTTC. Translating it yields CANSSGGHGDEQYF. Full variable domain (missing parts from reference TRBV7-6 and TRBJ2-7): GAGVSQSPRYKVTKRGQDVALRCDPISGHVSLYWYRQALGQGPEFLTYFNYEAQQDKSGLPNDRFSAERPEGSISTLTIQRTEQRDSAMYRCANSSGGHGDEQYFGPGTRLTVT.

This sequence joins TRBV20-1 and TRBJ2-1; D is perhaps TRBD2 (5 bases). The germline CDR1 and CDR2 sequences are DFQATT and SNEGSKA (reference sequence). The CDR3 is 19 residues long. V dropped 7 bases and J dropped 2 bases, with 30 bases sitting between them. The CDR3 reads CSGSAPPLGGGRTYNEQFF. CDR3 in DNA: TGCAGTGGCAGTGCCCCCCCCCTTGGAGGCGGCAGAACCTACAATGAGCAGTTCTTC.

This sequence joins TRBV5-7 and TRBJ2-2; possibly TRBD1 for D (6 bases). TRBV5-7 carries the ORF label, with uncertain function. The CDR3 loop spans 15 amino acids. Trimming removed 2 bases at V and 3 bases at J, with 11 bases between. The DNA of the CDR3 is TGTGCCAGCAGCTTCGGACAGAACCACACCGGGGAGCTGTTTTTT. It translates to CASSFGQNHTGELFF.

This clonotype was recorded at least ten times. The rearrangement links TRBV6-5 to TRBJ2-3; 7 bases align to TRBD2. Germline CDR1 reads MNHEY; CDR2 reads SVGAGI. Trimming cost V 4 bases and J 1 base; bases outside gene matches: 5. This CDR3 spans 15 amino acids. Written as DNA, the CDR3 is TGTGCCAGCAGTTGGGAGGGTTTGGGCACAGATACGCAGTATTTT. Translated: CASSWEGLGTDTQYF.

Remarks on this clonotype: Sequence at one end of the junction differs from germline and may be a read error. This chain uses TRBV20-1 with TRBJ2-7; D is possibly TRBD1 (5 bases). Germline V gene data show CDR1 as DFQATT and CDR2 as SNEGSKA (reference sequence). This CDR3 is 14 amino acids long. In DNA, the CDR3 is TGCAGTGATAGAGATCACCCAGGGTCAATCGAGCAGTACTTC. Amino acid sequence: CSDRDHPGSIEQYF.

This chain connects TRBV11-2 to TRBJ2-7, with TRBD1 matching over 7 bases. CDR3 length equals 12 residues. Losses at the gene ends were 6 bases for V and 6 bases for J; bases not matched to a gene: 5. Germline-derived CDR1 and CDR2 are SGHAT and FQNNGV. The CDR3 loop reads CASRRDSLEQYF. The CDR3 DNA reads TGTGCCAGCAGACGGGACAGTCTCGAGCAGTACTTC.

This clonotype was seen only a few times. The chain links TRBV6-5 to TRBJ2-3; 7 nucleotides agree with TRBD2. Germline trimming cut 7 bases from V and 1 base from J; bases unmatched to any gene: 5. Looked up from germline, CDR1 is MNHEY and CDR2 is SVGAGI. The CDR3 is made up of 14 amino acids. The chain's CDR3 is CASILAGRTDTQYF. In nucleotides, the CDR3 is TGTGCCAGCATCTTAGCGGGCCGCACAGATACGCAGTATTTT.

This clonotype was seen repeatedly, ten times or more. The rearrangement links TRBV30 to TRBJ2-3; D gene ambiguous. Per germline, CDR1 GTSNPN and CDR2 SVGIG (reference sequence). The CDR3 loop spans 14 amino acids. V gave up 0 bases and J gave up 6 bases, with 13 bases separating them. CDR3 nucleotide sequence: TGTGCCTGGAGTGTAGGTGCGGCTACGGATACGCAGTATTTT. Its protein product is CAWSVGAATDTQYF.

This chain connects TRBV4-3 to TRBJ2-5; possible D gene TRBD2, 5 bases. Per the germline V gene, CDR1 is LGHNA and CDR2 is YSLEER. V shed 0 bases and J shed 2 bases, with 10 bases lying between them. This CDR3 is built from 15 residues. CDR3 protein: CASSQEEAEQETQYF. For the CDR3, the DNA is TGCGCCAGCAGCCAAGAAGAAGCGGAACAAGAGACCCAGTACTTC.